This T cell receptor beta chain was obtained from a study of spatial heterogeneity in lung cancer. Study results and limitations: Tumor mutation counts were tracked by expanded intratumoral alpha and beta TCR counts.

TCRdb reprocessed the 5' RACE reads with MiXCR, giving one entry per CDR3 protein. This sample has about 7,900 distinct CDR3 sequences, with 6.5% to 9% found just once. To note about this clonotype: Antigen specificity is unknown.

Described time point: sample taken at primary tumor resection. V lost 4 bases and J lost 0; bases outside the gene matches: 5. The CDR3 extends over 15 amino acids. Germline CDR1 reads LNHDA; CDR2 reads SQIVND (reference sequence). This receptor was obtained from a female donor with early-stage non-small cell lung cancer. The material sequenced was lung tumor tissue, taken at surgery. The chain links TRBV19 to TRBJ2-7; TRBD1 agrees at 8 bases. CDR3 sequence reads: CASSTAQGGSYEQYF. As DNA, the CDR3 is TGTGCCAGTAGTACCGCACAGGGGGGCTCCTACGAGCAGTACTTC. The full variable domain, its missing parts supplied by reference TRBV19 and TRBJ2-7, is DGGITQSPKYLFRKEGQNVTLSCEQNLNHDAMYWYRQDPGQGLRLIYYSQIVNDFQKGDIAEGYSVSREKKESFPLTVTSAQKNPTAFYLCASSTAQGGSYEQYFGPGTRLTVT.